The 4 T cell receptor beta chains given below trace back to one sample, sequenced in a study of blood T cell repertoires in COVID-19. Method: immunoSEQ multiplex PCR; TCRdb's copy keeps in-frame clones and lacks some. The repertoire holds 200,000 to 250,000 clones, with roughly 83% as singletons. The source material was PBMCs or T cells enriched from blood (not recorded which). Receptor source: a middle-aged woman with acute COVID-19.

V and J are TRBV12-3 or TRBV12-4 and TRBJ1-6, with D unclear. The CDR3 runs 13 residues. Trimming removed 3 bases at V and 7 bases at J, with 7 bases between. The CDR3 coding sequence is TGTGCCAGCAGTTTGCGCGAAAATTCACCCCTCCACTTT. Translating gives CASSLRENSPLHF.

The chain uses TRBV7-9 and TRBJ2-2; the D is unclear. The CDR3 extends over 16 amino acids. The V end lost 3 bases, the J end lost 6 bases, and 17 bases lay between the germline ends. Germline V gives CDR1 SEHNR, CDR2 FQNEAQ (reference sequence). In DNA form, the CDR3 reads TGTGCCAGCAGCTTGGGCCAGATTATGAAGGCCGGGGAGCTGTTTTTT. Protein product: CASSLGQIMKAGELFF. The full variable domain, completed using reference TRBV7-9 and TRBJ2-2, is DTGVSQNPRHKITKRGQNVTFRCDPISEHNRLYWYRQTLGQGPEFLTYFQNEAQLEKSRLLSDRFSAERPKGSFSTLEIQRTEQGDSAMYLCASSLGQIMKAGELFFGEGSRLTVL.

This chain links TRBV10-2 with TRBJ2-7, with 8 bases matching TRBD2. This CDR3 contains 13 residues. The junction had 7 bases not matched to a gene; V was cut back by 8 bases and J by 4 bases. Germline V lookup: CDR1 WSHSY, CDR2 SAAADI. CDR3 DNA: TGCGCCAGCCGGGCGGGGGGAGGTTACGAGCAGTACTTC. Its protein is CASRAGGGYEQYF.

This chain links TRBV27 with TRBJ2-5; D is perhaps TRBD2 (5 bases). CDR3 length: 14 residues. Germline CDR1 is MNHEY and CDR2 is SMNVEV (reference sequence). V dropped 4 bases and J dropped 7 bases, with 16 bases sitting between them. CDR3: CASSYVLGRGTQYF. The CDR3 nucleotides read TGTGCCAGCAGTTACGTTTTAGGGAGAGGGACCCAGTACTTC.